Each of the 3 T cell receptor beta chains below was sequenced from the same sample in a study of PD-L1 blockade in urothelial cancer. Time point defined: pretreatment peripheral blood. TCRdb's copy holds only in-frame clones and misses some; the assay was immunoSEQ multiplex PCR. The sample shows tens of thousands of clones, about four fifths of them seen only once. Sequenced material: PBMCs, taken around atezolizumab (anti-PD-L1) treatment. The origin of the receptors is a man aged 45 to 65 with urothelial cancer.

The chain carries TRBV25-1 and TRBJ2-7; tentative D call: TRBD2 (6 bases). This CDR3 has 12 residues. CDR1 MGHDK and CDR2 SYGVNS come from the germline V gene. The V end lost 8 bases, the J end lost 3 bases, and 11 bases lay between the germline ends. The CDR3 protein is CASADYYYEQYF. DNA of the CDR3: TGTGCCAGCGCGGACTACTACTACGAGCAGTACTTC.

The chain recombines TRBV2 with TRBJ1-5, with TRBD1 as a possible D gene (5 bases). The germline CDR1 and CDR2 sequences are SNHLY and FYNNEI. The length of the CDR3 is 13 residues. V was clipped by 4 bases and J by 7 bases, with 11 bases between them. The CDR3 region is CASSGRGDQPQHF. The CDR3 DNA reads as TGTGCCAGCAGTGGGCGGGGGGACCAGCCCCAGCATTTT. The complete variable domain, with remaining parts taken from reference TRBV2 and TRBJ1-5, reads EPEVTQTPSHQVTQMGQEVILRCVPISNHLYFYWYRQILGQKVEFLVSFYNNEISEKSEIFDDQFSVERPDGSNFTLKIRSTKLEDSAMYFCASSGRGDQPQHFGDGTRLSIL.

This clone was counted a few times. CDR3 nucleotide sequence: TGTGCCAGCTCACCTCCGGGACAGGGGGTGATCAATGAGCAGTTCTTC. Its translation: CASSPPGQGVINEQFF. V gene TRBV18 combines with J gene TRBJ2-1, with 11 bases fitting TRBD1. Germline CDR1 and CDR2: KGHSH and LQKENI. The trim removed 3 bases at V and 6 bases at J, leaving 7 bases unmatched. The CDR3 length is 16 residues.